The clone carrying this T cell receptor (beta chain) has just one count. The antigen is undetermined. The data derive from a study of CD8 T cells in Susac syndrome. The T cells that were sequenced for TCR beta were CD8+ and CD4+ cells from blood. TEMRA cells were FACS-enriched, with CD8+ and CD4+ T cells isolated negatively. The V and J ends lost 4 bases and 4 bases respectively, with 5 bases between them. Germline-derived CDR1 and CDR2 are MDHEN and SYDVKM. The CDR3 spans 12 residues. General study points: In total CD8+ repertoires, more than 15 Susac-specific public clones were found, and roughly 5 in CD8+ TEMRA repertoires.

The authors reverse transcribed 0.5 to 1 ug RNA with random hexamers. Amplification of TCR beta CDR3 across 54 Vbeta and 13 Jbeta was performed with immunoSEQ multiplex PCR. MiXCR was run by TCRdb on the immunoSEQ multiplex PCR reads, yielding one entry per CDR3 protein. Among fewer than 90,000 distinct CDR3 sequences listed, approximately 95% were seen once. The TCR originated in a human donor with Susac syndrome. The source material was CD8+ T cells from PBMCs. The chain couples TRBV28 to TRBJ1-5; the D is unclear. The CDR3 DNA is TGTGCCAGCAGTTCCGGTAATCAGCCCCAGCATTTT. It is translated as CASSSGNQPQHF.